These 32 T cell receptor beta chains share one sample of origin, sequenced in a study of OX40 agonist ivuxolimab in advanced cancers. Library generation was performed with the immunoSEQ multiplex PCR assay. What TCRdb holds here is the immuneACCESS table cut down to in-frame rearrangements. Part of the clones is not present; checked against another copy, under half of the missing clones reflect an unresolved V gene, and the others are unexplained. This sample has about 74,000 clones in its table, and under 95% of those were observed once. The ten largest clones take up over 4.5% of the sample. Specimen: CD4+ or CD8+ T cells sorted from blood, collected in a trial of the OX40 agonist ivuxolimab. These receptors all come from an adult with an advanced solid tumor such as melanoma, head and neck, liver or kidney cancer.

The genes are TRBV2 and TRBJ2-1, with no clear D. Germline V gene data show CDR1 as SNHLY and CDR2 as FYNNEI. Deletions cut 7 bases from V and 4 bases from J, with 14 bases between. This CDR3 region has 14 residues. The CDR3 is CASINTPSYNEQFF. CDR3 coding DNA: TGTGCCAGCATAAATACTCCCAGTTACAATGAGCAGTTCTTC. Full variable domain (remainder filled in from reference TRBV2 and TRBJ2-1): EPEVTQTPSHQVTQMGQEVILRCVPISNHLYFYWYRQILGQKVEFLVSFYNNEISEKSEIFDDQFSVERPDGSNFTLKIRSTKLEDSAMYFCASINTPSYNEQFFGPGTRLTVL.

This CDR3 reads CASSLAANTEAFF. The CDR3 DNA reads TGTGCCAGCAGCTTAGCAGCTAACACTGAAGCTTTCTTT. The V gene is TRBV7-9, the J gene TRBJ1-1; D unresolved. From germline, CDR1 is SEHNR and CDR2 FQNEAQ (reference sequence). Trimming left V 0 bases short and J 2 bases short, with 4 bases between. CDR3 size: 13 residues.

The gene calls are TRBV2 and TRBJ2-2, with 8 bases fitting TRBD1. The length of the CDR3 is 17 residues. With 6 bases clipped from V and 3 bases from J, the junction kept 12 bases outside the gene matches. The germline CDR1 and CDR2 sequences are SNHLY and FYNNEI. The CDR3 sequence is CASSSDREYRDTGELFF. The DNA for the CDR3 is TGTGCCAGCAGCTCGGACAGGGAATATCGAGACACCGGGGAGCTGTTTTTT.

This chain connects TRBV6-1 to TRBJ1-1; TRBD1 might be the D (5 bases). The germline CDR1 and CDR2 sequences are MNHNS and SASEGT. V lost 3 bases and J lost 4, with 12 bases in between. The CDR3 sequence is 14 residues long. The CDR3: CASSEADSGTEAFF. The CDR3 DNA follows: TGTGCCAGCAGTGAGGCCGACAGCGGCACTGAAGCTTTCTTT.

About this clone: One end of the junction does not line up with germline, which may come from a read error. CDR3 in DNA: TGTGCTAGCAGCCCGGGGACAGGGGGCTACAATGAGCAGTTCTTC. Translation: CASSPGTGGYNEQFF. V is TRBV7-7 and J is TRBJ2-1; 11 nucleotides match TRBD1. Germline CDR1 and CDR2: SSHAT and FNYEAQ (reference sequence). CDR3 length equals 15 residues.

The chain links TRBV4-3 to TRBJ2-1; the D gene is possibly TRBD2 (5 bases). The CDR3 is 13 amino acids. The germline V gene has CDR1 LGHNA and CDR2 YSLEER. Trimming pared 4 bases from V and 7 bases from J, leaving 11 bases between. The CDR3 loop is CASSPPPGNEQFF. CDR3 DNA: TGCGCCAGCAGCCCCCCTCCGGGGAATGAGCAGTTCTTC.

This rearrangement joins TRBV10-3 to TRBJ2-7; no clear D. Trimming took 0 bases from V and 3 from J, leaving 9 bases between them. CDR1 ENHRY and CDR2 SYGVKD come from the germline V gene. CDR3 length: 14 residues. As DNA, the CDR3 is TGTGCCATCAGTGAGTCCGGCAGGAACTACGAGCAGTACTTC. Translation: CAISESGRNYEQYF.

The CDR3 nucleotides are TGTGCCAGTAGTATATGGGCCGACACTGAAGCTTTCTTT. Translation: CASSIWADTEAFF. The chain employs TRBV19 and TRBJ1-1, with D uncertain. CDR3 length: 13 amino acids. The germline V gene encodes CDR1 LNHDA and CDR2 SQIVND (reference sequence). The V gene lost 2 bases and the J gene lost 3 bases, with 7 bases spanning the gap.

This chain joins TRBV4-2 and TRBJ2-2; D not certain. V lost 1 base, J lost 3 bases, and 6 bases lay in between. CDR3 length: 14 amino acids. CDR1 is LGHNA and CDR2 is YNFKEQ in the germline V gene. The CDR3 nucleotides are TGTGCCAGCAGCCAAGGGTCCTACACCGGGGAGCTGTTTTTT. Residues: CASSQGSYTGELFF.

The V gene is TRBV9, the J gene TRBJ2-1; 11 nucleotides align to TRBD1. This CDR3 contains 17 residues. CDR1 SGDLS and CDR2 YYNGEE come from the germline V gene. Germline trimming cut 3 bases from V and 4 bases from J; bases unmatched to any gene: 9. The CDR3 reads CASSATTGQGGYNEQFF. Written as DNA, the CDR3 is TGTGCCAGCAGCGCCACCACGGGACAGGGGGGATACAATGAGCAGTTCTTC.

The gene calls are TRBV19 and TRBJ2-5, with a weak D call TRBD2 (5 bases). Trimming left V 4 bases short and J 11 bases short, with 23 bases between. This CDR3 region has 15 residues. The V gene's germline CDR1 is LNHDA and CDR2 SQIVND (reference sequence). The CDR3 sequence: CASSKAIEPLWEQYF. As DNA, the CDR3 is TGTGCCAGTAGTAAAGCTATAGAGCCCTTGTGGGAGCAGTACTTC.

The sample holds a few counts of this clone. The V and J genes are TRBV28 and TRBJ1-5; tentatively, D is TRBD1 (5 bases). Trimming stripped 3 bases from V and 7 bases from J, with 10 bases between. The V gene's germline CDR1 is MDHEN and CDR2 SYDVKM. The CDR3 is made up of 13 amino acids. The chain's CDR3 is CASSLRGGQPQHF. CDR3 nucleotide sequence: TGTGCCAGCAGTTTGAGGGGAGGCCAGCCCCAGCATTTT.

The rearrangement links TRBV27 to TRBJ1-5, with a tentative D call TRBD1 (5 bases). CDR3 length: 14 amino acids. The germline gives CDR1 MNHEY, CDR2 SMNVEV (reference sequence). Trimming took off 0 bases at V and 5 bases at J, with 8 bases between the two ends. The CDR3: CASSLSVGDQPQHF. CDR3 nucleotides: TGTGCCAGCAGTTTATCTGTGGGGGATCAGCCCCAGCATTTT.

This clone came up once. The chain carries TRBV11-2 and TRBJ2-3; D is ambiguous. Per germline, CDR1 SGHAT and CDR2 FQNNGV. The V gene lost 5 bases and the J gene lost 4 bases, with 7 bases spanning the gap. CDR3 length equals 12 residues. The CDR3 nucleotides are TGTGCCAGCAGCCCCATAGCAGATACGCAGTATTTT. Amino acids: CASSPIADTQYF. Full variable domain (rest looked up from reference TRBV11-2 and TRBJ2-3): EAGVAQSPRYKIIEKRQSVAFWCNPISGHATLYWYQQILGQGPKLLIQFQNNGVVDDSQLPKDRFSAERLKGVDSTLKIQPAKLEDSAVYLCASSPIADTQYFGPGTRLTVL.

V is TRBV28 and J is TRBJ2-2; TRBD2 is a possible D gene (5 bases). This CDR3 is 14 amino acids long. Trimming pared 2 bases from V and 6 bases from J, leaving 10 bases between. Per germline, CDR1 MDHEN and CDR2 SYDVKM. The CDR3 bases are TGTGCCAGCAGTTTACGGACTTCTCCCGGGGAGCTGTTTTTT. It translates to CASSLRTSPGELFF.

V gene TRBV7-2 combines with J gene TRBJ1-3; D gene ambiguous. CDR1 and CDR2 (germline): SGHTA, FQGNSA. The CDR3 length is 15 residues. V was clipped by 5 bases and J by 2 bases, with 13 bases between them. The CDR3 DNA follows: TGTGCCAGCAGCAATAGGAGGGATGCTGGAAACACCATATATTTT. Encoded protein: CASSNRRDAGNTIYF. The complete variable domain, with remaining parts taken from reference TRBV7-2 and TRBJ1-3, reads GAGVSQSPSNKVTEKGKDVELRCDPISGHTALYWYRQSLGQGLEFLIYFQGNSAPDKSGLPSDRFSAERTGGSVSTLTIQRTQQEDSAVYLCASSNRRDAGNTIYFGEGSWLTVV.

This clone was seen only once. The rearrangement joins TRBV5-1 to TRBJ2-7; TRBD1 aligns across 10 bases. The CDR3 sequence is 15 residues long. Germline V CDR1 and CDR2: SGHRS, YFSETQ. J gave up 2 bases and V 0 bases, and 2 bases lay outside the gene matches. CDR3 region: CASSLEGTGAYEQYF. Here the CDR3 DNA reads TGCGCCAGCAGCTTGGAGGGGACAGGGGCCTACGAGCAGTACTTC.

The chain uses TRBV28 and TRBJ2-2; D perhaps matches TRBD1 (6 bases). This CDR3 has 15 residues. V dropped 5 bases and J dropped 1 base, with 11 bases sitting between them. Germline V gene lookup returns CDR1 MDHEN and CDR2 SYDVKM. CDR3 in amino acids: CASSPGHLNTGELFF. CDR3 DNA: TGTGCCAGCAGTCCGGGACACCTGAACACCGGGGAGCTGTTTTTT. Filled out from reference TRBV28 and TRBJ2-2, the complete variable domain reads DVKVTQSSRYLVKRTGEKVFLECVQDMDHENMFWYRQDPGLGLRLIYFSYDVKMKEKGDIPEGYSVSREKKERFSLILESASTNQTSMYLCASSPGHLNTGELFFGEGSRLTVL.

This chain uses TRBV7-3 with TRBJ2-3, with TRBD2 as a possible D gene (6 bases). The CDR3 spans 19 residues. V gave up 4 bases and J gave up 2 bases, with 25 bases separating them. Germline V gene lookup returns CDR1 SGHTA and CDR2 FQGTGA. The CDR3 is CASSSQAGVTDDYTDTQYF. CDR3 sequence (DNA): TGTGCCAGCAGCTCACAAGCGGGTGTTACTGACGACTACACAGATACGCAGTATTTT.

The chain recombines TRBV2 with TRBJ2-7; D may be TRBD2 (5 bases). Germline V gene lookup returns CDR1 SNHLY and CDR2 FYNNEI. The V gene lost 11 bases and the J gene lost 4 bases, with 12 bases spanning the gap. The CDR3 covers 11 residues. The chain's CDR3 is CAGGTSYEQYF. CDR3 DNA: TGTGCCGGAGGCACCTCGTACGAGCAGTACTTC. Complete variable domain (other parts from reference TRBV2 and TRBJ2-7): EPEVTQTPSHQVTQMGQEVILRCVPISNHLYFYWYRQILGQKVEFLVSFYNNEISEKSEIFDDQFSVERPDGSNFTLKIRSTKLEDSAMYFCAGGTSYEQYFGPGTRLTVT.

CDR3: CASSYRFTGELFF. In nucleotides, the CDR3 is TGTGCCAGCAGTTACAGATTCACCGGGGAGCTGTTTTTT. The chain links TRBV6-5 to TRBJ2-2; D not resolved. This CDR3 spans 13 amino acids. Trimming cost V 2 bases and J 4 bases, with 5 bases left between them. Germline assignment: CDR1 MNHEY and CDR2 SVGAGI.

This clone was seen ten or more times. This chain uses TRBV5-4 with TRBJ1-1, with D hard to call. Trimming cost V 3 bases and J 6 bases, with 9 bases left between them. CDR3 size: 12 residues. Germline CDR1 SGHNT, CDR2 YYREEE (reference sequence). For the CDR3, the DNA is TGTGCCAGCAGCTCAGAGAGACCTGAAGCTTTCTTT. Translated, it gives CASSSERPEAFF.

The chain has TRBV6-5 and TRBJ1-4; D call uncertain. The germline gives CDR1 MNHEY, CDR2 SVGAGI. The CDR3 length is 12 residues. V was trimmed by 8 bases and J by 17 bases, leaving 21 bases between them. CDR3 residues: CASSKGDGRVFF. In nucleotides, the CDR3 is TGTGCCAGCTCCAAAGGAGATGGTAGGGTTTTTTTT.

This clone appeared once. As DNA, the CDR3 is TGTGCCAGCAGCTTGCATGGACAGGGGTATAACTATGGCTACACCTTC. It translates to CASSLHGQGYNYGYTF. The chain uses TRBV7-9 and TRBJ1-2; 9 nucleotides align to TRBD1. The CDR3 sequence is 16 residues long. V was pared by 3 bases and J by 1 base, with 6 bases of the junction left unmatched. CDR1 and CDR2 from the germline V gene are SEHNR and FQNEAQ (reference sequence).

In this sample, this clone turned up once. V gene TRBV9 combines with J gene TRBJ2-1; TRBD2 matches at 14 bases. V lost 2 bases and J lost 7; bases outside the gene matches: 5. Looked up from germline, CDR1 is SGDLS and CDR2 is YYNGEE. This CDR3 region has 16 residues. CDR3 DNA sequence: TGTGCCAGCAGCGTCCACGGGACTAGCGGGAGAAATGAGCAGTTCTTC. Translation gives CASSVHGTSGRNEQFF.

CDR3 loop: CASSPSTGRIEKLFF. The DNA of the CDR3 is TGTGCCAGCAGCCCTTCGACAGGGCGCATTGAAAAACTGTTTTTT. This chain joins TRBV28 and TRBJ1-4; 7 bases agree with TRBD1. CDR3 length: 15 residues. Germline V lookup: CDR1 MDHEN, CDR2 SYDVKM. V was clipped by 6 bases and J by 7 bases; unmatched bases: 11.

The rearrangement uses TRBV7-3 and TRBJ2-3, with D perhaps matching TRBD2 (5 bases). This CDR3 is built from 13 residues. V lost 5 bases to trimming and J lost 4 bases, with 10 bases between them. Germline lookup yields CDR1 SGHTA and CDR2 FQGTGA. In DNA form, the CDR3 reads TGTGCCAGCAGCCCCGGACTGCCAGATACGCAGTATTTT. Protein product: CASSPGLPDTQYF.

The CDR3 DNA reads TGTGCCAGCTGGCGGGTCGGGACTAATGAAAAACTGTTTTTT. Translated: CASWRVGTNEKLFF. The chain combines TRBV5-6 with TRBJ1-4, with D unclear. Germline V gene sequence: CDR1 SGHDT, CDR2 YYEEEE. The CDR3 is 14 amino acids. The ends were cut back, 7 bases at V and 2 bases at J, with 12 bases in the middle.

J is TRBJ2-1 and V is TRBV5-4, with D perhaps given as TRBD1 or TRBD2 (7 bases each). V dropped 0 bases and J dropped 2 bases, with 12 bases sitting between them. Germline-derived CDR1 and CDR2 are SGHNT and YYREEE (reference sequence). This CDR3 contains 16 residues. Written as DNA, the CDR3 is TGTGCCAGCAGCTTGGAGGGGGCGGGGGCCTACAATGAGCAGTTCTTC. Protein product: CASSLEGAGAYNEQFF.

The chain joins TRBV7-2 to TRBJ2-3, with TRBD2 as a possible D gene (6 bases). This CDR3 is built from 15 residues. V was clipped by 5 bases and J by 6 bases, with 18 bases between them. CDR1 and CDR2 from the germline V gene are SGHTA and FQGNSA. CDR3 nucleotides: TGTGCCAGCAGCGCCGGGACTGTCGGGTGGGATACGCAGTATTTT. As protein: CASSAGTVGWDTQYF. Together with reference TRBV7-2 and TRBJ2-3, the CDR3 gives the full variable domain: GAGVSQSPSNKVTEKGKDVELRCDPISGHTALYWYRQSLGQGLEFLIYFQGNSAPDKSGLPSDRFSAERTGGSVSTLTIQRTQQEDSAVYLCASSAGTVGWDTQYFGPGTRLTVL.

This chain connects TRBV5-1 to TRBJ2-6; D is possibly TRBD2 (5 bases). Germline CDR1 is SGHRS and CDR2 is YFSETQ. CDR3 length: 17 residues. Trimming took 2 bases from V and 0 from J, leaving 12 bases between them. As DNA, the CDR3 is TGCGCCAGCAGCTTTAATGAGGGAACCTCTGGGGCCAACGTCCTGACTTTC. Protein product: CASSFNEGTSGANVLTF.

This chain joins TRBV20-1 and TRBJ2-7; D remains ambiguous. This CDR3 region has 11 residues. From germline, CDR1 is DFQATT and CDR2 SNEGSKA (reference sequence). V was clipped by 1 base and J by 5 bases, with 6 bases between them. The DNA for the CDR3 is TGCAGTGCTAGAGCTCCCAACGAGCAGTACTTC. It specifies CSARAPNEQYF.